Below are 23 T cell receptor beta chains sequenced from a single sample in a study of shared clonotypes between healthy human individuals. CD45RO-negative CD8 cells positively selected for CCR7 made up the naive population, which excluded terminally differentiated effector memory CD45RA+ cells. Clones were read by immunoSEQ multiplex PCR, and TCRdb kept only the in-frame ones, dropping some. The profile shows some 600,000 clones, 95% to 96% of them singletons. The specimen was naive CD8+ T cells sorted from blood. Receptors originate from a woman in her twenties or thirties in good health.

CDR3 in DNA: TGTGCCAGCAGTCCAGCGGAATTAGGCTACGAGCAGTACTTC. Protein sequence: CASSPAELGYEQYF. The chain employs TRBV28 and TRBJ2-7, with D maybe TRBD2 (5 bases). The CDR3 totals 14 residues. Trimming left V 5 bases short and J 3 bases short, with 14 bases between. Germline assignment: CDR1 MDHEN and CDR2 SYDVKM.

The chain is built from TRBV13 and TRBJ2-7, with 11 bases fitting TRBD2. Germline V gene data show CDR1 as PRHDT and CDR2 as FYEKMQ (reference sequence). The CDR3 contains 16 residues. J lost 6 bases, V lost 4 bases, and 11 bases had no gene match. CDR3 sequence: CASSWGSGTSGSEQYF. CDR3 nucleotides: TGTGCCAGCAGCTGGGGATCCGGGACTAGCGGCTCCGAGCAGTACTTC.

This chain uses TRBV10-2 with TRBJ2-1; D may be TRBD2 (5 bases). CDR1 is WSHSY and CDR2 is SAAADI in the germline V gene. V was cut by 3 bases and J by 0 bases, with 6 bases left in between. CDR3 length equals 14 residues. The CDR3 DNA is TGCGCCAGCAGTGATGGGAGCTCCTACAATGAGCAGTTCTTC. Protein product: CASSDGSSYNEQFF.

V is TRBV6-6 and J is TRBJ1-1, with 11 bases identical to TRBD1. V lost 4 bases and J lost 10; bases outside the gene matches: 11. The CDR3 is 15 residues long. The V gene's germline CDR1 is MNHNY and CDR2 SVGAGI (reference sequence). DNA for the CDR3: TGTGCCAGCAGTTCATATATACAGGACAGGGGGCGAGCTTTCTTT. Translated: CASSSYIQDRGRAFF.

The chain has TRBV6-5 and TRBJ1-2; weak D call: TRBD1 (6 bases). The CDR3 totals 11 residues. Per the germline V gene, CDR1 is MNHEY and CDR2 is SVGAGI. V lost 2 bases, J lost 9 bases, and 7 bases lay in between. The CDR3 DNA follows: TGTGCCAGCAGTTACGGGGACAGCTACACCTTC. It is translated as CASSYGDSYTF.

The chain links TRBV27 to TRBJ2-2; tentative D call: TRBD2 (6 bases). V lost 7 bases to trimming and J lost 8 bases, with 17 bases between them. Germline values: CDR1 MNHEY, CDR2 SMNVEV (reference sequence). CDR3 length: 14 amino acids. The DNA of the CDR3 is TGTGCCAGCACCCTGCTCGGCGGGATGGGGGAGCTGTTTTTT. Its translation: CASTLLGGMGELFF.

V and J are TRBV7-9 and TRBJ1-1; TRBD1 matches at 8 bases. The CDR3 length is 14 residues. Germline V gene sequence: CDR1 SEHNR, CDR2 FQNEAQ (reference sequence). The ends lost 5 bases at V and 5 bases at J; junction bases unmatched: 7. This chain's CDR3 is CASSPDRGRTEAFF. CDR3 bases: TGTGCCAGCAGCCCCGACAGGGGTAGAACTGAAGCTTTCTTT.

The chain couples TRBV5-4 to TRBJ2-3; 11 positions agree with TRBD2. Losses at the gene ends were 2 bases for V and 7 bases for J; bases not matched to a gene: 6. CDR1 SGHNT and CDR2 YYREEE come from the germline V gene (reference sequence). The CDR3 totals 15 residues. CDR3 residues: CASSFVTSGSYTQYF. As DNA, the CDR3 is TGTGCCAGCAGCTTCGTTACTAGCGGGAGTTATACGCAGTATTTT.

The chain joins TRBV28 to TRBJ2-7; D is uncertain. CDR1 is MDHEN and CDR2 is SYDVKM in the germline V gene. The V end lost 3 bases, the J end lost 2 bases, and 17 bases lay between the germline ends. The CDR3 is 16 amino acids. The CDR3 DNA reads TGTGCCAGCAGTTTGGGTTACAGCCCTATTACCTACGAGCAGTACTTC. The encoded protein is CASSLGYSPITYEQYF. Using reference TRBV28 and TRBJ2-7 for the parts outside the CDR3, the full variable domain is DVKVTQSSRYLVKRTGEKVFLECVQDMDHENMFWYRQDPGLGLRLIYFSYDVKMKEKGDIPEGYSVSREKKERFSLILESASTNQTSMYLCASSLGYSPITYEQYFGPGTRLTVT.

The chain combines TRBV13 with TRBJ2-2; 7 bases align to TRBD1. The CDR3 has 17 amino acids. The ends lost 2 bases at V and 2 bases at J; junction bases unmatched: 8. CDR1 and CDR2 from the germline V gene are PRHDT and FYEKMQ (reference sequence). The CDR3 DNA sequence: TGTGCCAGCAGCTTAATGGGACAGACCCTCAACACCGGGGAGCTGTTTTTT. The encoded protein is CASSLMGQTLNTGELFF.

V usage is TRBV5-6 and J usage is TRBJ2-7, with 10 positions matching TRBD2. In germline, CDR1 is SGHDT, CDR2 YYEEEE. The CDR3 loop spans 17 amino acids. Germline trimming cut 4 bases from V and 2 bases from J; bases unmatched to any gene: 12. The DNA for the CDR3 is TGTGCCAGCAGCCCTTCCCAGAAGCGGGAGGGGGCCTACGAGCAGTACTTC. This codes for CASSPSQKREGAYEQYF.

V is TRBV28 and J is TRBJ1-5; D possibly corresponds to TRBD1 (5 bases). Trimming pared 6 bases from V and 1 base from J, leaving 16 bases between. This CDR3 region has 16 residues. Germline CDR1 reads MDHEN; CDR2 reads SYDVKM. CDR3 sequence reads: CASRPRKGRSNQPQHF. DNA for the CDR3: TGTGCCAGCAGACCCCGAAAGGGGCGGAGCAATCAGCCCCAGCATTTT.

The rearrangement links TRBV27 to TRBJ1-5, with 7 bases identical to TRBD1. From germline, CDR1 is MNHEY and CDR2 SMNVEV (reference sequence). V gave up 8 bases and J gave up 7 bases; unmatched junction bases: 5. This CDR3 is 12 amino acids long. This chain's CDR3 is CASGQEGQPQHF. For the CDR3, the DNA is TGTGCCAGCGGACAGGAGGGACAGCCCCAGCATTTT.

The J gene is TRBJ1-4, the V gene TRBV11-3, with D hard to call. The CDR3 has 18 amino acids. Germline V gives CDR1 SGHNT, CDR2 YENEEA. Trimming took 5 bases from V and 2 from J, leaving 21 bases between them. CDR3 DNA: TGTGCCAGCAGCATTAGTGTGGGCCCAAGGCGGACTAATGAAAAACTGTTTTTT. It specifies CASSISVGPRRTNEKLFF. Full variable domain (rest looked up from reference TRBV11-3 and TRBJ1-4): EAGVVQSPRYKIIEKKQPVAFWCNPISGHNTLYWYLQNLGQGPELLIRYENEEAVDDSQLPKDRFSAERLKGVDSTLKIQPAELGDSAVYLCASSISVGPRRTNEKLFFGSGTQLSVL.

The rearrangement uses TRBV29-1 and TRBJ2-7, with TRBD1 as a possible D gene (5 bases). V was clipped by 7 bases and J by 3 bases, with 10 bases between them. Germline-derived CDR1 and CDR2 are SQVTM and ANQGSEA. This CDR3 is built from 11 residues. The CDR3 region is CSAGDSYEQYF. For the CDR3, the DNA is TGCAGCGCCGGTGACAGCTACGAGCAGTACTTC.

This sequence joins TRBV28 and TRBJ1-4, with 7 bases lining up with TRBD1. Losses at the gene ends were 3 bases for V and 7 bases for J; bases not matched to a gene: 20. Germline V gives CDR1 MDHEN, CDR2 SYDVKM. The CDR3 consists of 19 residues. The CDR3 DNA reads as TGTGCCAGCAGTTTGGGGTCACAGGGGTTTAAGATCCGGACTGAAAAACTGTTTTTT. It codes for CASSLGSQGFKIRTEKLFF.

This rearrangement joins TRBV4-1 to TRBJ2-1; D is undetermined. V lost 4 bases, J lost 6 bases, and 19 bases lay in between. The germline V gene has CDR1 MGHRA and CDR2 YSYEKL. The length of the CDR3 is 16 residues. CDR3 DNA sequence: TGCGCCAGCAGCCTAACCCCCGCTCGAGGCGGCAATGAGCAGTTCTTC. This gives the protein CASSLTPARGGNEQFF.

V is TRBV28 and J is TRBJ1-2, with 9 bases matching TRBD1. Trimming removed 6 bases from V and 4 bases from J; junction bases left unmatched: 15. Germline values: CDR1 MDHEN, CDR2 SYDVKM. The CDR3 consists of 17 residues. The CDR3 coding sequence is TGTGCCAGCAGGGGACAGGGTTCAACGCGGGTTCCCTATGGCTACACCTTC. This translates into CASRGQGSTRVPYGYTF.

The CDR3 loop is CASSEFRQGWENSPLHF. The CDR3 DNA follows: TGTGCCAGCAGTGAATTTCGTCAGGGATGGGAAAATTCACCCCTCCACTTT. The V gene is TRBV25-1, the J gene TRBJ1-6, with D possibly matching TRBD1 (5 bases). The CDR3 runs to 17 residues. With 1 base removed from V and 7 bases from J, the gap between germline ends came to 17 bases. Germline V CDR1 and CDR2: MGHDK, SYGVNS.

This sequence joins TRBV11-2 and TRBJ2-7, with a possible D match to TRBD1 (6 bases). The germline V gene has CDR1 SGHAT and CDR2 FQNNGV. Trimming cost V 3 bases and J 5 bases, with 8 bases left between them. The CDR3 sequence is 12 residues long. The CDR3 DNA reads as TGTGCCAGCAGCTTCTGGACAGACGAGCAGTACTTC. This gives the protein CASSFWTDEQYF.

This chain links TRBV7-9 with TRBJ1-2, with 8 bases matching TRBD1. CDR3 length: 15 residues. The germline CDR1 and CDR2 sequences are SEHNR and FQNEAQ (reference sequence). The V segment lost 3 bases and the J segment 3 bases; nucleotides outside the gene matches: 6. CDR3 DNA: TGTGCCAGCAGCTTCTCAAAACAGGGGGACTATGGCTACACCTTC. It encodes CASSFSKQGDYGYTF.

The genes are TRBV7-9 and TRBJ2-7; 9 bases fit TRBD1. This CDR3 spans 16 amino acids. Germline CDR1 and CDR2: SEHNR and FQNEAQ (reference sequence). J lost 6 bases, V lost 0 bases, and 9 bases had no gene match. The CDR3, as DNA: TGTGCCAGCAGCTTAGCGGTTGCGGACAGGGGACCCGAGCAGTACTTC. It translates to CASSLAVADRGPEQYF.

This sequence joins TRBV7-2 and TRBJ1-2, with TRBD1 matching 7 bases. CDR1 and CDR2 from the germline V gene are SGHTA and FQGNSA. With 4 bases clipped from V and 4 bases from J, the junction kept 6 bases outside the gene matches. This CDR3 has 14 residues. The CDR3, as DNA: TGTGCCAGCAGCTCCACAGGGGTTGGCTATGGCTACACCTTC. This translates into CASSSTGVGYGYTF. Complete variable domain (other parts from reference TRBV7-2 and TRBJ1-2): GAGVSQSPSNKVTEKGKDVELRCDPISGHTALYWYRQSLGQGLEFLIYFQGNSAPDKSGLPSDRFSAERTGGSVSTLTIQRTQQEDSAVYLCASSSTGVGYGYTFGSGTRLTVV.